This T cell receptor beta chain was recovered during a study of T cell repertoires in cytomegalovirus infection. Study as a whole: Signatures in public TCR beta sequences pointed to both CMV infection and matching HLA type.

CDR1 and CDR2 (germline): DFQATT, SNEGSKA (reference sequence). V lost 5 bases to trimming and J lost 4 bases; unmatched junction nucleotides: 9. The CDR3 has 15 residues. TCRdb re-called the reads through MiXCR, storing one row per CDR3 protein. The data contain a few hundred thousand distinct CDR3 sequences, around a tenth of them singletons. The sample comprised PBMCs. The source of this sequence is a human donor in good health (CMV status not recorded). Some clones in this sample may be carry-over from other donors' samples. This chain links TRBV20-1 with TRBJ2-7; 12 bases agree with TRBD2. The CDR3 region has the DNA TGCAGTGCTCCTCTAGGGCTAGCGGGAGGGTACGAGCAGTACTTC. This gives the protein CSAPLGLAGGYEQYF.